This entry lists 18 T cell receptor beta chains sequenced from one sample in a study of vaccination effects on CD4 cells after COVID-19. No antigen has been identified for these receptors. CD4+ T cells specific for antigen were expanded with viral peptide pools by the ViraFEST assay before sequencing. Subsequent to a culture period of under 11 days, CD4+ T cells were isolated. The assay was immunoSEQ multiplex PCR, and TCRdb's table has in-frame clones only and misses some. This table holds 10,000 or so clones, about two thirds found once. The sample in question was CD4+ T cells from PBMCs cultured with HCoV-229E spike peptides, obtained before COVID-19 vaccination. These receptors were obtained from a human donor who received a COVID-19 vaccine.

V usage is TRBV29-1 and J usage is TRBJ1-1; 9 bases line up with TRBD1. In germline, CDR1 is SQVTM, CDR2 ANQGSEA. V lost 6 bases and J lost 7; bases outside the gene matches: 12. CDR3 size: 14 residues. CDR3 amino acids: CSVPGQGSGFEAFF. The CDR3 DNA reads as TGCAGCGTCCCGGGACAGGGAAGCGGGTTTGAAGCTTTCTTT.

The V call is TRBV5-1, the J call TRBJ2-7, with 7 bases lining up with TRBD1. CDR3 length: 15 amino acids. The ends lost 2 bases at V and 1 base at J; junction bases unmatched: 6. The V gene's germline CDR1 is SGHRS and CDR2 YFSETQ. DNA for the CDR3: TGCGCCAGCAGCTTTACCCGGACAGGTTCCTACGAGCAGTACTTC. Translation gives CASSFTRTGSYEQYF.

V usage is TRBV12-5 and J usage is TRBJ2-5; D is perhaps TRBD2 (5 bases). CDR1 LGHNT and CDR2 FRNRAP come from the germline V gene. CDR3 length: 15 amino acids. Trimming removed 5 bases from V and 5 bases from J, with 18 bases in between. The CDR3 DNA reads TGTGCTAGTGGTCCCGGGGTGGCGCGCGGGGAGACCCAGTACTTC. Protein: CASGPGVARGETQYF.

The V gene is TRBV7-9, the J gene TRBJ1-2; 9 bases are a match to TRBD1. Losses at the gene ends were 5 bases for V and 6 bases for J; bases not matched to a gene: 13. Germline CDR1 SEHNR, CDR2 FQNEAQ (reference sequence). The CDR3 spans 16 residues. The CDR3 here is CASSRPGQGLKNGYTF. The CDR3 DNA sequence: TGTGCCAGCAGCCGACCGGGACAGGGACTGAAAAATGGCTACACCTTC.

This chain joins TRBV28 and TRBJ2-1; 10 bases are shared with TRBD2. This CDR3 region has 16 residues. Germline values: CDR1 MDHEN, CDR2 SYDVKM. The trim removed 8 bases at V and 0 bases at J, leaving 7 bases unmatched. Here the CDR3 DNA reads TGTGCCAGCGGAGCGGGAGGGTCGAGCTCCTACAATGAGCAGTTCTTC. This encodes CASGAGGSSSYNEQFF.

This clone appeared once. In DNA form, the CDR3 reads TGTGCCAGCAGCCAGACTAGCGGTCACAATGAGCAGTTCTTC. As protein: CASSQTSGHNEQFF. The chain employs TRBV3-1 (or the pseudogene TRBV3-2) and TRBJ2-1; 9 bases agree with TRBD2. Germline V gives CDR1 LGHDT, CDR2 YNNKEL (reference sequence). With V trimmed by 3 bases and J by 5 bases, 2 bases remained unmatched. The CDR3 spans 14 residues.

The chain employs TRBV5-1 and TRBJ2-2, with D unclear. The V end was cut by 0 bases, the J end by 1 base, with 7 bases between. CDR1 is SGHRS, CDR2 YFSETQ, per germline. The CDR3 contains 15 residues. For the CDR3, the DNA is TGCGCCAGCAGCTTGGGGGCAGGGAACACCGGGGAGCTGTTTTTT. It specifies CASSLGAGNTGELFF.

As DNA, the CDR3 is TGCAGCGTTGGGGGGGGCAGCGAGACCCAGTACTTC. Translating gives CSVGGGSETQYF. V usage is TRBV29-1 and J usage is TRBJ2-5, with D maybe TRBD2 (7 bases). Trimming took 4 bases from V and 5 from J, leaving 11 bases between them. Germline CDR1 reads SQVTM; CDR2 reads ANQGSEA. The length of the CDR3 is 12 residues.

This chain uses TRBV5-6 with TRBJ2-1; 10 bases line up with TRBD1. Per germline, CDR1 SGHDT and CDR2 YYEEEE. The CDR3 consists of 16 residues. The junction had 8 bases not matched to a gene; V was cut back by 4 bases and J by 4 bases. CDR3 nucleotide sequence: TGTGCCAGCAGCCCCAACACGGGACAGGGGTACAATGAGCAGTTCTTC. Protein product: CASSPNTGQGYNEQFF.

The rearrangement uses TRBV11-2 and TRBJ1-1; D is possibly TRBD1 (5 bases). The CDR3 has 14 amino acids. The V gene's germline CDR1 is SGHAT and CDR2 FQNNGV. V lost 0 bases, J lost 4 bases, and 9 bases lay in between. DNA for the CDR3: TGTGCCAGCAGCTTAGACCCAGGGACCACTGAAGCTTTCTTT. It is translated as CASSLDPGTTEAFF. Complete variable domain (other parts from reference TRBV11-2 and TRBJ1-1): EAGVAQSPRYKIIEKRQSVAFWCNPISGHATLYWYQQILGQGPKLLIQFQNNGVVDDSQLPKDRFSAERLKGVDSTLKIQPAKLEDSAVYLCASSLDPGTTEAFFGQGTRLTVV.

The chain combines TRBV28 with TRBJ1-2; D is unclear. Germline values: CDR1 MDHEN, CDR2 SYDVKM. The CDR3 contains 10 residues. V was cut by 6 bases and J by 9 bases, with 8 bases left in between. CDR3 amino acids: CASSRASYTF. The DNA of the CDR3 is TGTGCCAGCAGCCGGGCGAGCTACACCTTC.

The chain recombines TRBV27 with TRBJ1-6; D ambiguous. The CDR3 loop spans 14 amino acids. V gave up 5 bases and J gave up 4 bases, with 9 bases separating them. Germline CDR1 and CDR2: MNHEY and SMNVEV (reference sequence). The CDR3 is CASSPRGYNSPLHF. The DNA for the CDR3 is TGTGCCAGCAGTCCCCGGGGTTATAATTCACCCCTCCACTTT.

The chain has TRBV28 and TRBJ2-2; TRBD2 agrees at 9 bases. Germline CDR1 and CDR2: MDHEN and SYDVKM. Losses at the gene ends were 6 bases for V and 5 bases for J; bases not matched to a gene: 7. The CDR3 is 15 amino acids. The CDR3 reads CASSPPLAGTGELFF. The CDR3 bases are TGTGCCAGCAGCCCCCCTCTAGCGGGAACCGGGGAGCTGTTTTTT.

This chain links TRBV28 with TRBJ2-7; possibly TRBD1 or TRBD2 for D (5 bases each). Germline V gene sequence: CDR1 MDHEN, CDR2 SYDVKM. The CDR3 runs to 15 residues. Trimming took 3 bases from V and 3 from J, leaving 15 bases between them. The CDR3 bases are TGTGCCAGCAGTTTGGCCGGGACCAATAACTACGAGCAGTACTTC. It is translated as CASSLAGTNNYEQYF. Full variable domain (rest looked up from reference TRBV28 and TRBJ2-7): DVKVTQSSRYLVKRTGEKVFLECVQDMDHENMFWYRQDPGLGLRLIYFSYDVKMKEKGDIPEGYSVSREKKERFSLILESASTNQTSMYLCASSLAGTNNYEQYFGPGTRLTVT.

A few counts support this clone. The chain joins TRBV19 to TRBJ1-5, with 7 bases matching TRBD1. The CDR3 length is 15 residues. Germline V gives CDR1 LNHDA, CDR2 SQIVND (reference sequence). Trimming cost V 6 bases and J 6 bases; bases outside gene matches: 11. The CDR3 is CASRRQGGVGQPQHF. DNA for the CDR3: TGTGCCAGTAGGAGACAGGGAGGGGTAGGTCAGCCCCAGCATTTT. Based on the CDR3 plus reference TRBV19 and TRBJ1-5, the full variable domain is DGGITQSPKYLFRKEGQNVTLSCEQNLNHDAMYWYRQDPGQGLRLIYYSQIVNDFQKGDIAEGYSVSREKKESFPLTVTSAQKNPTAFYLCASRRQGGVGQPQHFGDGTRLSIL.

The chain recombines TRBV5-1 with TRBJ2-7, with TRBD2 identical over 8 bases. This CDR3 has 14 residues. CDR1 SGHRS and CDR2 YFSETQ come from the germline V gene. Trimming cost V 3 bases and J 6 bases; bases outside gene matches: 8. The chain's CDR3 is CASSSAGGMSEQYF. The CDR3 region has the DNA TGCGCCAGCAGCTCCGCGGGGGGAATGAGCGAGCAGTACTTC. Combining the CDR3 with reference TRBV5-1 and TRBJ2-7 gives the whole variable domain KAGVTQTPRYLIKTRGQQVTLSCSPISGHRSVSWYQQTPGQGLQFLFEYFSETQRNKGNFPGRFSGRQFSNSRSEMNVSTLELGDSALYLCASSSAGGMSEQYFGPGTRLTVT.

V gene TRBV27 combines with J gene TRBJ1-1; TRBD1 might be the D (5 bases). Per germline, CDR1 MNHEY and CDR2 SMNVEV (reference sequence). This CDR3 is 14 amino acids long. V was cut by 0 bases and J by 5 bases, with 10 bases left in between. CDR3 coding DNA: TGTGCCAGCAGTTTATCCGGCAGGGTGACTGAAGCTTTCTTT. It codes for CASSLSGRVTEAFF.

For this clone: The junction and the germline gene differ at one end; a read error may be behind it. The rearrangement links TRBV6-5 to TRBJ1-3; 9 bases are shared with TRBD1. Germline V gene data show CDR1 as MNHEY and CDR2 as SVGAGI. This CDR3 has 14 residues. CDR3 nucleotides: TGTGCCGGCAGCAGGACAGGGGACGGAAACACCATATATTTT. Its translation: CAGSRTGDGNTIYF.